Below, 25 T cell receptor beta chains from the same sample are listed, as sequenced in a study of glioma-infiltrating T cells after dendritic cell vaccination. Only in-frame clones appear in the TCRdb table, and some are missing; sequencing was by immunoSEQ multiplex PCR. The sample lists roughly 51,000 clones, 65% to 90% occurring once. The sequenced sample was blood, obtained before dendritic cell vaccination. The receptors derive from a human donor with glioblastoma.

The chain couples TRBV19 to TRBJ2-3, with D possibly TRBD1 on 6 matching bases. The CDR3 covers 14 residues. Trimming removed 5 bases from V and 2 bases from J, with 11 bases in between. Germline loops: CDR1 LNHDA, CDR2 SQIVND (reference sequence). The CDR3 sequence is CASSRQDVTDTQYF. In nucleotides, the CDR3 is TGTGCCAGTAGTCGACAGGACGTCACAGATACGCAGTATTTT.

The chain is built from TRBV5-5 and TRBJ2-1, with D perhaps TRBD1 (7 bases). Germline CDR1 is SGHKS and CDR2 is YYEKEE (reference sequence). V was clipped by 5 bases and J by 0 bases, with 12 bases between them. The CDR3 has 15 residues. CDR3 amino acids: CASSPQGGSYNEQFF. The CDR3 DNA reads TGTGCCAGCAGTCCCCAGGGGGGCTCCTACAATGAGCAGTTCTTC.

The V and J genes are TRBV29-1 and TRBJ2-7; 11 bases are shared with TRBD1. The CDR3 extends over 14 amino acids. After removal of 6 bases from V and 3 bases from J, the junction contained 7 bases not matched to a gene. In germline, CDR1 is SQVTM, CDR2 ANQGSEA. CDR3 bases: TGCAGCGTGAAGGAAGGGACAGGGGGCTACGAGCAGTACTTC. It is translated as CSVKEGTGGYEQYF.

This chain joins TRBV5-4 and TRBJ2-5; D gene unclear. V lost 4 bases and J 4 bases, leaving 14 bases between the germline ends. Germline CDR1 is SGHNT and CDR2 is YYREEE (reference sequence). The CDR3 contains 14 residues. CDR3 in DNA: TGTGCCAGCAGCAGTAGAGTAGCCGGAGAGACCCAGTACTTC. Its protein is CASSSRVAGETQYF.

The chain links TRBV11-2 to TRBJ2-1, with no clear D. CDR1 is SGHAT, CDR2 FQNNGV, per germline. CDR3 size: 12 residues. V was clipped by 5 bases and J by 8 bases, with 10 bases between them. The CDR3 loop is CASSPSVHEQFF. CDR3 nucleotides: TGTGCCAGCAGCCCAAGCGTACATGAGCAGTTCTTC.

V gene TRBV28 combines with J gene TRBJ1-1; 11 bases fit TRBD1. CDR1 and CDR2 from the germline V gene are MDHEN and SYDVKM. With V trimmed by 4 bases and J by 7 bases, 2 bases remained unmatched. The CDR3 extends over 13 amino acids. The CDR3 DNA follows: TGTGCCAGCAGTTCCGGGACAGGGGGTGAAGCTTTCTTT. Its translation: CASSSGTGGEAFF.

This chain joins TRBV21-1 and TRBJ1-6. TRBV21-1 is a known pseudogene. The CDR3 loop spans 18 amino acids. CDR3 sequence: CASSLVVATHNHNSPLHF. CDR3 sequence (DNA): TGTGCCAGCAGCCTTGTGGTAGCTACACATAATCATAATTCACCCCTCCACTTT.

In this sample, this clone turned up once. The chain joins TRBV4-2 to TRBJ2-1, with D possibly being TRBD1 (5 bases). Germline V gene sequence: CDR1 LGHNA, CDR2 YNFKEQ. The CDR3 is 14 amino acids. With 5 bases removed from V and 7 bases from J, the gap between germline ends came to 15 bases. The CDR3 bases are TGTGCCAGCAGCGGACACGCTCCTGGGAATGAGCAGTTCTTC. Its protein is CASSGHAPGNEQFF.

The chain combines TRBV7-9 with TRBJ2-5; 14 nucleotides line up with TRBD2. CDR1 is SEHNR and CDR2 is FQNEAQ in the germline V gene (reference sequence). CDR3 length: 16 residues. V lost 3 bases, J lost 5 bases, and 5 bases stayed unmatched. The CDR3 loop reads CASSFGGLAGAETQYF. The CDR3 nucleotides read TGTGCCAGCAGCTTCGGGGGACTAGCGGGGGCGGAGACCCAGTACTTC.

The chain carries TRBV4-1 and TRBJ2-1, with TRBD2 matching over 10 bases. The V gene's germline CDR1 is MGHRA and CDR2 YSYEKL. The J segment lost 0 bases and the V segment lost 3 bases, leaving 8 bases of the junction unmatched. This CDR3 spans 18 amino acids. DNA of the CDR3: TGCGCCAGCAGCCAGATATCTAGCGGGGGTAGCTCCTACAATGAGCAGTTCTTC. Amino acids: CASSQISSGGSSYNEQFF.

This clone was seen just once. This chain connects TRBV4-3 to TRBJ2-7; 9 bases align to TRBD2. From germline, CDR1 is LGHNA and CDR2 YSLEER. The CDR3 totals 16 residues. V was pared by 0 bases and J by 7 bases, with 10 bases of the junction left unmatched. CDR3 protein: CASSQERGGRAFEQYF. The CDR3 DNA sequence: TGCGCCAGCAGCCAAGAAAGGGGCGGGAGGGCCTTTGAGCAGTACTTC.

The rearrangement links TRBV13 to TRBJ1-3, with 7 bases identical to TRBD1. The V gene's germline CDR1 is PRHDT and CDR2 FYEKMQ (reference sequence). V was pared by 5 bases and J by 2 bases, with 12 bases of the junction left unmatched. This CDR3 has 17 residues. CDR3 residues: CASSTGATGSAGNTIYF. The CDR3 nucleotides read TGTGCCAGCAGCACTGGGGCGACAGGGTCAGCTGGAAACACCATATATTTT.

The V call is TRBV7-6, the J call TRBJ2-3; possible D gene TRBD1, 6 bases. V was clipped by 1 base and J by 5 bases, with 13 bases between them. The V gene's germline CDR1 is SGHVS and CDR2 FNYEAQ. The CDR3 runs 15 residues. CDR3 sequence: CASSLDSGQRDTQYF. DNA of the CDR3: TGTGCCAGCAGCTTAGACAGCGGACAGCGAGATACGCAGTATTTT.

In this sample, this clone turned up a few times. This chain uses TRBV28 with TRBJ1-2; possible D gene TRBD1, 5 bases. The germline V gene encodes CDR1 MDHEN and CDR2 SYDVKM. This CDR3 is 13 amino acids long. V gave up 8 bases and J gave up 4 bases, with 14 bases separating them. Here the CDR3 reads CASEVSDSYGYTF. As DNA, the CDR3 is TGTGCCAGCGAGGTCTCTGACAGCTATGGCTACACCTTC.

The V gene is TRBV4-1, the J gene TRBJ2-1, with 9 nucleotides matching TRBD2. Looked up from germline, CDR1 is MGHRA and CDR2 is YSYEKL. Germline trimming cut 2 bases from V and 2 bases from J; bases unmatched to any gene: 1. This CDR3 comprises 15 residues. DNA of the CDR3: TGCGCCAGCAGCCAATCTAGCGGGGCCTACAATGAGCAGTTCTTC. This codes for CASSQSSGAYNEQFF.

V usage is TRBV10-2 and J usage is TRBJ1-4; no clear D gene. The CDR3 runs 15 residues. CDR1 is WSHSY, CDR2 SAAADI, per germline. Trimming took 1 base from V and 7 from J, leaving 13 bases between them. DNA for the CDR3: TGCGCCAGCAGTGAGTTCGGTGGGTCGGGTGAAAAACTGTTTTTT. Residues: CASSEFGGSGEKLFF.

The V and J genes are TRBV5-1 and TRBJ1-2, with D perhaps TRBD1 (6 bases). V was pared by 3 bases and J by 0 bases, with 12 bases between. Germline CDR1 SGHRS, CDR2 YFSETQ. The CDR3 runs 15 residues. The CDR3 here is CASSSQGGPNYGYTF. The CDR3 DNA is TGCGCCAGCAGCTCCCAAGGGGGACCTAACTATGGCTACACCTTC.

The rearrangement links TRBV6-5 to TRBJ1-5; weak D call: TRBD1 (6 bases). This CDR3 region has 13 residues. The germline V and J ends were trimmed by 4 bases and 6 bases, with 10 bases remaining between them. Germline V gives CDR1 MNHEY, CDR2 SVGAGI. The CDR3 nucleotides are TGTGCCAGCAGTTCTGTACAGGGTCAGCCCCAGCATTTT. Protein product: CASSSVQGQPQHF.

V usage is TRBV6-6 and J usage is TRBJ2-2; the match to TRBD1 covers 8 bases. The CDR3 extends over 15 amino acids. The germline gives CDR1 MNHNY, CDR2 SVGAGI (reference sequence). The J segment lost 5 bases and the V segment lost 7 bases, leaving 9 bases of the junction unmatched. The CDR3 spells CASIYQGARTGELFF. CDR3 nucleotides: TGTGCCAGCATATACCAGGGGGCGCGGACCGGGGAGCTGTTTTTT.

The chain links TRBV27 to TRBJ1-2, with D tentatively TRBD1 (5 bases). V gave up 2 bases and J gave up 7 bases, with 11 bases separating them. Germline CDR1 and CDR2: MNHEY and SMNVEV (reference sequence). The CDR3 contains 13 residues. CDR3 amino acids: CASSLQGAVGYTF. For the CDR3, the DNA is TGTGCCAGCAGTTTACAAGGGGCAGTTGGCTACACCTTC.

The sample holds a few counts of this clone. The chain has TRBV29-1 and TRBJ1-2, with a tentative D call TRBD1 (5 bases). CDR1 and CDR2 (germline): SQVTM, ANQGSEA. CDR3 size: 14 residues. The germline V and J ends were trimmed by 3 bases and 6 bases, with 17 bases remaining between them. The CDR3 sequence is CSVDRQPRTHGYTF. The CDR3 DNA reads TGCAGCGTTGATCGACAGCCGCGAACCCATGGCTACACCTTC.

The V call is TRBV7-2, the J call TRBJ2-1; a possible D gene is TRBD2 (5 bases). Trimming left V 5 bases short and J 0 bases short, with 11 bases between. The CDR3 runs 15 residues. Germline CDR1 is SGHTA and CDR2 is FQGNSA. The CDR3 DNA follows: TGTGCCAGCAGCCGCGACTACGGCTCCTACAATGAGCAGTTCTTC. Its protein product is CASSRDYGSYNEQFF. Using reference TRBV7-2 and TRBJ2-1 for the parts outside the CDR3, the full variable domain is GAGVSQSPSNKVTEKGKDVELRCDPISGHTALYWYRQSLGQGLEFLIYFQGNSAPDKSGLPSDRFSAERTGGSVSTLTIQRTQQEDSAVYLCASSRDYGSYNEQFFGPGTRLTVL.

This clone was seen only a few times. The J gene is TRBJ2-7, the V gene TRBV9; possibly TRBD2 for D (6 bases). V was trimmed by 4 bases and J by 0 bases, leaving 14 bases between them. The CDR3 covers 15 residues. Germline V CDR1 and CDR2: SGDLS, YYNGEE. This chain's CDR3 is CASSSGTLSSYEQYF. CDR3 nucleotide sequence: TGTGCCAGCAGCTCTGGGACTCTTAGCTCCTACGAGCAGTACTTC. Full variable domain (rest looked up from reference TRBV9 and TRBJ2-7): DSGVTQTPKHLITATGQRVTLRCSPRSGDLSVYWYQQSLDQGLQFLIQYYNGEERAKGNILERFSAQQFPDLHSELNLSSLELGDSALYFCASSSGTLSSYEQYFGPGTRLTVT.

The chain joins TRBV6-5 to TRBJ2-5, with a possible D match to TRBD1 (6 bases). Trimming removed 8 bases from V and 4 bases from J, with 14 bases in between. CDR1 and CDR2 from the germline V gene are MNHEY and SVGAGI. CDR3 length: 13 residues. CDR3 DNA: TGTGCCAGCCGTGGGGGCGACCGAGAGACCCAGTACTTC. Amino acids: CASRGGDRETQYF.

The rearrangement joins TRBV29-1 to TRBJ2-5, with D maybe TRBD1 (5 bases). Trimming took off 4 bases at V and 2 bases at J, with 17 bases between the two ends. Germline values: CDR1 SQVTM, CDR2 ANQGSEA. This CDR3 is 15 amino acids long. The chain's CDR3 is CSVVGPRQSQETQYF. DNA of the CDR3: TGCAGCGTTGTGGGGCCGCGTCAAAGTCAAGAGACCCAGTACTTC.